The source of this T cell receptor (beta chain) is a study of tumor and adjacent non-tumor tissue in lung cancer. In germline, CDR1 is SGHRS, CDR2 YFSETQ. This CDR3 is 14 amino acids long. As for this clonotype: Its antigen is not known. The germline gene is not matched at one end of the junction; a read error may be the cause.

No cell sorting was done before RNA was extracted from the tissue. Study conclusions and caveats: Patients with more diverse tumor TCRs had worse survival. Top 100 clones took a larger repertoire share in normal lung.

TCRbeta libraries were built with three rounds of nested PCR, modified from ARM-PCR. Each CDR3 protein gets one entry after TCRdb re-called the multiplex PCR reads with MiXCR. The sample carries tens of thousands of distinct CDR3 sequences, 67% recorded once. This TCR came from a man in his sixties with non-small cell lung cancer. V is TRBV5-1 and J is TRBJ1-1, with D uncertain. Sequences were obtained from lung tumor tissue. The CDR3 coding sequence is TGCGCCAGCAGCTTGGATTTAAGAAGTACTGAAGCTCTCTTT. Amino acids: CASSLDLRSTEALF.